The 15 T cell receptor beta chains below come from one sample, sequenced in a study of control samples from healthy donors and cancer patients. Sequenced by immunoSEQ multiplex PCR; TCRdb stores in-frame clones only, minus some. This table holds roughly 59,000 clones, about 92% found once. Sample: PBMCs. These TCRs come from a man between 40 and 49 years old with colorectal cancer.

This clone was counted once. V and J are TRBV4-3 and TRBJ2-7; 13 nucleotides match TRBD2. Near its end, the DNA agrees better with TRBJ2-1, so the J call may be wrong. Germline CDR1 and CDR2: LGHNA and YSLEER. The CDR3 spans 14 residues. CDR3 in DNA: TGCGCCAGCAGCCAGGGACTAGCGGGGATAGAGCAGTTCTTC. Its protein is CASSQGLAGIEQFF.

The chain joins TRBV11-2 to TRBJ1-6, with 10 bases matching TRBD1. The germline V gene encodes CDR1 SGHAT and CDR2 FQNNGV. The CDR3 runs 15 residues. The V gene end was trimmed by 5 bases and the J gene end by 9 bases; junction bases not matched to a gene: 7. This CDR3 reads CASSPRQGASSPLHF. CDR3 nucleotide sequence: TGTGCCAGCAGCCCCAGACAGGGGGCAAGTTCACCCCTCCACTTT.

This clone was observed a single time. J is TRBJ1-6 and V is TRBV19; D gene uncertain. Germline loops: CDR1 LNHDA, CDR2 SQIVND (reference sequence). Trimming stripped 3 bases from V and 4 bases from J, with 10 bases between. The CDR3 has 15 residues. The CDR3 region is CASSIGRTYNSPLHF. CDR3 nucleotides: TGTGCCAGTAGTATCGGTCGAACGTATAATTCACCCCTCCACTTT.

The rearrangement links TRBV6-6 to TRBJ1-5; maybe TRBD1 (5 bases). The CDR3 covers 13 residues. Trimming took off 0 bases at V and 7 bases at J, with 7 bases between the two ends. The germline V gene has CDR1 MNHNY and CDR2 SVGAGI (reference sequence). The CDR3 DNA is TGTGCCAGCAGTTACTCCGGGGACCAGCCCCAGCATTTT. It translates to CASSYSGDQPQHF.

The J gene is TRBJ2-1, the V gene TRBV4-1, with D possibly matching TRBD2 (8 bases). V was shortened by 3 bases and J by 6 bases, with 21 bases between the two germline ends. This CDR3 is 17 amino acids long. Germline CDR1 reads MGHRA; CDR2 reads YSYEKL. CDR3 region: CASSHDEGAGGGNEQFF. In nucleotides, the CDR3 is TGCGCCAGCAGCCACGATGAGGGGGCGGGGGGCGGCAATGAGCAGTTCTTC.

This chain links TRBV3-1 (or the pseudogene TRBV3-2) with TRBJ1-1, with 8 bases that match TRBD1. The CDR3 sequence is 12 residues long. V shed 6 bases, J shed 11 bases, and the junction held 8 bases outside the gene matches. The germline gives CDR1 LGHDT, CDR2 YNNKEL (reference sequence). CDR3 region: CASRMETGVAFF. CDR3 in DNA: TGTGCCAGCAGGATGGAGACAGGGGTGGCTTTCTTT.

The chain uses TRBV27 and TRBJ1-6, with D unclear. Deletions cut 2 bases from V and 1 base from J, with 12 bases between. The length of the CDR3 is 17 residues. Germline CDR1 is MNHEY and CDR2 is SMNVEV (reference sequence). The CDR3 is CASSLGGRKSYNSPLHF. CDR3 nucleotides: TGTGCCAGCAGTTTAGGAGGAAGGAAATCCTATAATTCACCCCTCCACTTT.

The V call is TRBV5-1, the J call TRBJ2-2; 8 bases align to TRBD1. V was clipped by 4 bases and J by 4 bases; unmatched bases: 6. The CDR3 is 15 residues long. Germline V gene lookup returns CDR1 SGHRS and CDR2 YFSETQ. The CDR3: CASSPGDRGTGELFF. CDR3 coding DNA: TGCGCCAGCAGCCCCGGAGACAGGGGCACCGGGGAGCTGTTTTTT.

The chain employs TRBV27 and TRBJ1-5; TRBD1 aligns across 7 bases. Germline V CDR1 and CDR2: MNHEY, SMNVEV (reference sequence). This CDR3 is built from 15 residues. Losses at the gene ends were 3 bases for V and 2 bases for J; bases not matched to a gene: 4. The CDR3 DNA follows: TGTGCCAGCAGTTTTCAGGGGACAGGCAATCAGCCCCAGCATTTT. Translating gives CASSFQGTGNQPQHF.

This chain joins TRBV29-1 and TRBJ1-1; D may be TRBD1 (5 bases). There are 15 residues in the CDR3. The V gene lost 7 bases and the J gene lost 1 base, with 19 bases spanning the gap. CDR1 and CDR2 from the germline V gene are SQVTM and ANQGSEA. This CDR3 reads CSALGGERTNTEAFF. The DNA for the CDR3 is TGCAGCGCCCTGGGAGGGGAACGAACGAACACTGAAGCTTTCTTT.

This clone is a singleton in its sample. The chain links TRBV3-1 (or the pseudogene TRBV3-2) to TRBJ2-1; 10 bases are shared with TRBD1. The germline V gene has CDR1 LGHDT and CDR2 YNNKEL (reference sequence). Germline trimming cut 4 bases from V and 8 bases from J; bases unmatched to any gene: 8. This CDR3 has 15 residues. The CDR3 reads CASSPWTGGRDEQFF. Here the CDR3 DNA reads TGTGCCAGCAGCCCGTGGACAGGGGGAAGAGATGAGCAGTTCTTC.

The chain links TRBV12-3 or TRBV12-4 to TRBJ2-5; weak D call: TRBD1 (5 bases). V lost 4 bases to trimming and J lost 5 bases, with 11 bases between them. The CDR3 is 13 amino acids. The CDR3 here is CASSSPGRETQYF. DNA of the CDR3: TGTGCCAGCAGTTCGCCAGGGCGGGAGACCCAGTACTTC.

A single count supports this clone. The gene calls are TRBV5-4 and TRBJ1-2; unclear D gene. Germline CDR1 reads SGHNT; CDR2 reads YYREEE (reference sequence). V was shortened by 4 bases and J by 8 bases, with 21 bases between the two germline ends. This CDR3 region has 15 residues. CDR3 region: CASSPDIILRGGYTF. CDR3 sequence (DNA): TGTGCCAGCAGCCCCGACATAATCCTCCGGGGAGGCTACACCTTC.

The rearrangement joins TRBV7-9 to TRBJ1-2; TRBD1 matches 7 bases. CDR1 SEHNR and CDR2 FQNEAQ come from the germline V gene (reference sequence). The CDR3 contains 12 residues. V lost 5 bases, J lost 6 bases, and 3 bases stayed unmatched. The CDR3 loop reads CASSDRVHGYTF. The CDR3 DNA is TGTGCCAGCAGCGACAGGGTACATGGCTACACCTTC.

V is TRBV18 and J is TRBJ2-3, with 14 bases that match TRBD2. This CDR3 has 18 residues. Germline CDR1 reads KGHSH; CDR2 reads LQKENI. V lost 3 bases, J lost 6 bases, and 11 bases stayed unmatched. This CDR3 reads CASSPPDGTSGGRDTQYF. The CDR3 region has the DNA TGTGCCAGCTCACCGCCGGACGGGACTAGCGGGGGAAGGGATACGCAGTATTTT.